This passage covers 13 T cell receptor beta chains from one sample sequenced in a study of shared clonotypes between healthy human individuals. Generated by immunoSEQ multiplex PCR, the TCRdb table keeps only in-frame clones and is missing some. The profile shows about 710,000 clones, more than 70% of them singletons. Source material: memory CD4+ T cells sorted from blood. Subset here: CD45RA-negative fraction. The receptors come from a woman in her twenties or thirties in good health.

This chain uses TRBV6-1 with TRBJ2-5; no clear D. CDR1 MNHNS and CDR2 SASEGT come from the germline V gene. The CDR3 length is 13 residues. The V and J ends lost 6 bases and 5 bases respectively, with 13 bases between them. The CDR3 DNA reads TGTGCCAGCAGCGACGACCCTAGGGAGACCCAGTACTTC. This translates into CASSDDPRETQYF.

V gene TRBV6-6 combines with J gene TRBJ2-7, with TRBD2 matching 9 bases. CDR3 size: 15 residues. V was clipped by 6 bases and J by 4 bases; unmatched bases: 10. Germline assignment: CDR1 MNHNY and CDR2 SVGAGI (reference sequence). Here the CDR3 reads CASRNRGSGSYEQYF. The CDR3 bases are TGTGCCAGCAGAAATAGGGGTAGCGGGAGTTACGAGCAGTACTTC.

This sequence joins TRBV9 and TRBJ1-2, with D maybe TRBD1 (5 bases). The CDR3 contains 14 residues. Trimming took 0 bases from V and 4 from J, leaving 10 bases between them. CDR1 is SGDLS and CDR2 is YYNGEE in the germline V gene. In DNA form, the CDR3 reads TGTGCCAGCAGCGTAGCTGAGGGGCCCTATGGCTACACCTTC. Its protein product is CASSVAEGPYGYTF. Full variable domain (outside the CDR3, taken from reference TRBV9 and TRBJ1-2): DSGVTQTPKHLITATGQRVTLRCSPRSGDLSVYWYQQSLDQGLQFLIQYYNGEERAKGNILERFSAQQFPDLHSELNLSSLELGDSALYFCASSVAEGPYGYTFGSGTRLTVV.

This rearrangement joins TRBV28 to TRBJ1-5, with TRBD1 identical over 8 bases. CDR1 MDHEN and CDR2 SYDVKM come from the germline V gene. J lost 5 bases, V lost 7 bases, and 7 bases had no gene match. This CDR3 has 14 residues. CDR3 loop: CASNPGQADQPQHF. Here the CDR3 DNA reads TGTGCCAGCAATCCGGGACAGGCTGATCAGCCCCAGCATTTT.

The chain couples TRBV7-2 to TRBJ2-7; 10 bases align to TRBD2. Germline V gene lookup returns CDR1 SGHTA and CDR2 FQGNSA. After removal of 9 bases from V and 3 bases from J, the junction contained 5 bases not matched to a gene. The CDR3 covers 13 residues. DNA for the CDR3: TGTGCCAGTGGTCGGACTAGCGGCTACGAGCAGTACTTC. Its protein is CASGRTSGYEQYF.

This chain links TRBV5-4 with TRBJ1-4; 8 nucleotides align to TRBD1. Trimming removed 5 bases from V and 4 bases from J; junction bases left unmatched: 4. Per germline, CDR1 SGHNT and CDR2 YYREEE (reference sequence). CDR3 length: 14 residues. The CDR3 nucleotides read TGTGCCAGCAGACACGGACAGGGTAATGAAAAACTGTTTTTT. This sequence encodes CASRHGQGNEKLFF.

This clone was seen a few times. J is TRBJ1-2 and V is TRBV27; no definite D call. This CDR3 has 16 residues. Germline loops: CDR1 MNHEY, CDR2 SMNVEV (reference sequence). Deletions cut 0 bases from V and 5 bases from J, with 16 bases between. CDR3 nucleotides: TGTGCCAGCAGTTTATCATACGGAGGCTTATCATATGGCTACACCTTC. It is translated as CASSLSYGGLSYGYTF.

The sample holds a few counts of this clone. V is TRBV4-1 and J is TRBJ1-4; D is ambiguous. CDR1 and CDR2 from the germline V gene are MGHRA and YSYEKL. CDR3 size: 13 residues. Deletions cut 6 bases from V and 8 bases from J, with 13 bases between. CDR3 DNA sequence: TGCGCCAGCAGTCCCTTTGCGGGCGAAAAACTGTTTTTT. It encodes CASSPFAGEKLFF.

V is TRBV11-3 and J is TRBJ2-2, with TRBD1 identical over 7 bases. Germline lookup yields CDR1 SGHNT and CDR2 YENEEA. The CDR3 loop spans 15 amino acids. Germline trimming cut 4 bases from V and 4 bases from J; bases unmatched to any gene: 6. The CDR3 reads CASSYRDRGTGELFF. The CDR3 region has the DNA TGTGCCAGCAGCTACCGGGACAGAGGCACCGGGGAGCTGTTTTTT. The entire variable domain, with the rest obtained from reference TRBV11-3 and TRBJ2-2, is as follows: EAGVVQSPRYKIIEKKQPVAFWCNPISGHNTLYWYLQNLGQGPELLIRYENEEAVDDSQLPKDRFSAERLKGVDSTLKIQPAELGDSAVYLCASSYRDRGTGELFFGEGSRLTVL.

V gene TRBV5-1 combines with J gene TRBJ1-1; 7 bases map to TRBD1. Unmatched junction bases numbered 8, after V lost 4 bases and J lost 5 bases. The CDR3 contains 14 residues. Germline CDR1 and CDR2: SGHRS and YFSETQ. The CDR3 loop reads CASSPTGSATEAFF. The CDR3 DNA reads TGCGCCAGCAGCCCGACAGGGTCGGCGACTGAAGCTTTCTTT. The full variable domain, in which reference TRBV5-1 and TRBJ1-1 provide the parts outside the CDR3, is KAGVTQTPRYLIKTRGQQVTLSCSPISGHRSVSWYQQTPGQGLQFLFEYFSETQRNKGNFPGRFSGRQFSNSRSEMNVSTLELGDSALYLCASSPTGSATEAFFGQGTRLTVV.

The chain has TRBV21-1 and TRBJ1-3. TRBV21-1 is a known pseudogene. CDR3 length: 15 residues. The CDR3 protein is CASSKVWTSRNTIYF. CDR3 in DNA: TGTGCCAGCAGCAAAGTCTGGACTTCTCGCAACACCATATATTTT.

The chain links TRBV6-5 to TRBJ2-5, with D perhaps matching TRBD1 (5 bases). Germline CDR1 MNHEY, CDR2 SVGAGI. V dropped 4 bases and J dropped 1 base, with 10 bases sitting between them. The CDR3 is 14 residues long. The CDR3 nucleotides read TGTGCCAGCAGTTCCGGACATATCCAAGAGACCCAGTACTTC. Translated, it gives CASSSGHIQETQYF.

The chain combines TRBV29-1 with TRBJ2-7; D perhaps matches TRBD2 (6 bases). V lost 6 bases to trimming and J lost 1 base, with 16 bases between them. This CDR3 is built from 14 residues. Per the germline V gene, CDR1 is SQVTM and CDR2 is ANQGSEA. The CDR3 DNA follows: TGCAGCGTAGGGGACTCCGGCCGGTCCTACGAGCAGTACTTC. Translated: CSVGDSGRSYEQYF.